Listed below are T cell receptor beta chains from one sample, sequenced in a study of blood T cell repertoires in COVID-19. TCRdb's copy holds only in-frame clones and misses some; the assay was immunoSEQ multiplex PCR. The repertoire includes 200,000 to 300,000 clones, 70% to 90% of them detected once, and 3% to 4.5% sits in the top ten. The sequencing input was peripheral blood. These receptors were taken from a middle-aged woman with acute or convalescent COVID-19. CDR3s include the opening cysteine and the closing phenylalanine or tryptophan. The D gene is left open where the match is weak. Size is omitted from some rows. Given values are once, few, many or a class for expanded clones.

len: 15
d_gene: .
abundance: .
j_gene: TRBJ1-5
v_gene: TRBV4-1
CDR3nt: TGCGCCAGCAGCCAGAGATCCCTTGGCAATCAGCCCCAGCATTTT
CDR3aa: CASSQRSLGNQPQHF

len: 14
d_gene: TRBD1
abundance: .
j_gene: TRBJ1-2
v_gene: TRBV7-9
CDR3nt: TGTGCCAGCACTGGACAGGCAGCTAACTATGGCTACACCTTC
CDR3aa: CASTGQAANYGYTF

len: 15
d_gene: TRBD1
abundance: few
j_gene: TRBJ1-1
v_gene: TRBV5-5
CDR3nt: TGTGCCAGCAGTTACCGGACAGGAATGAACACTGAAGCTTTCTTT
CDR3aa: CASSYRTGMNTEAFF

len: 16
d_gene: .
abundance: .
j_gene: TRBJ2-5
v_gene: TRBV4-1
CDR3nt: TGCGCCAGCAGCCAAGAAGGTTACGGGAGCGGCGAGACCCAGTACTTC
CDR3aa: CASSQEGYGSGETQYF

len: 13
d_gene: .
abundance: .
j_gene: TRBJ1-1
v_gene: TRBV6-5
CDR3nt: TGTGCCAGCAGGACGAGGGTGAACACTGAAGCTTTCTTT
CDR3aa: CASRTRVNTEAFF

len: 13
d_gene: .
abundance: once
j_gene: TRBJ2-3
v_gene: TRBV3-1/TRBV3-2
CDR3nt: TGTGCCAGCAGCCAAACCGAGCGGGATACGCAGTATTTT
CDR3aa: CASSQTERDTQYF

len: 13
d_gene: .
abundance: many
j_gene: TRBJ1-1
v_gene: TRBV12-5
CDR3nt: TGTGCTAGTGCCCCCAGTCGTCTGACTGAAGCTTTCTTT
CDR3aa: CASAPSRLTEAFF

len: 15
d_gene: .
abundance: .
j_gene: TRBJ1-2
v_gene: TRBV6-5
CDR3nt: TGTGCCAGCAGTTACAACCCGACCGGAGGATATGGCTACACCTTC
CDR3aa: CASSYNPTGGYGYTF

len: 13
d_gene: TRBD1
abundance: .
j_gene: TRBJ1-2
v_gene: TRBV6-5
CDR3nt: TGTGCCAGTAGAACAGGGGATAACTATGGCTACACCTTC
CDR3aa: CASRTGDNYGYTF

len: 16
d_gene: .
abundance: .
j_gene: TRBJ2-5
v_gene: TRBV2
CDR3nt: TGTGCCAGCGCTCCAGCGGGACAAACGTACCAAGAGACCCAGTACTTC
CDR3aa: CASAPAGQTYQETQYF

len: 15
d_gene: TRBD1
abundance: .
j_gene: TRBJ1-2
v_gene: TRBV5-1
CDR3nt: TGCGCCAGCAGCTCAGGGACAGTTGGCACCTATGGCTACACCTTC
CDR3aa: CASSSGTVGTYGYTF

len: 16
d_gene: .
abundance: .
j_gene: TRBJ2-2
v_gene: TRBV4-1
CDR3nt: TGCGCCAGCAGCCAAGATCATCTAGTCGCAACCGGGGAGCTGTTTTTT
CDR3aa: CASSQDHLVATGELFF

len: 14
d_gene: TRBD1
abundance: .
j_gene: TRBJ1-1
v_gene: TRBV23-1
CDR3nt: TGCGCCAGCAGTCAAACCCCACAGGGGTACCAAGCTTTCTTT
CDR3aa: CASSQTPQGYQAFF

len: 11
d_gene: .
abundance: once
j_gene: TRBJ2-1
v_gene: TRBV7-8
CDR3nt: TGTGCCACCCAAGGGGGGGGTGAGCAGTTCTTC
CDR3aa: CATQGGGEQFF

len: 13
d_gene: TRBD2
abundance: .
j_gene: TRBJ2-5
v_gene: TRBV11-3
CDR3nt: TGTGCCAGCAGCCGGGGGACTAGCGGGGACCTAAACTTC
CDR3aa: CASSRGTSGDLNF

len: 14
d_gene: TRBD1
abundance: few
j_gene: TRBJ1-2
v_gene: TRBV5-1
CDR3nt: TGCGCCAGCAGCTTGGGGACAGGGCTAGAGGGCTACACCTTC
CDR3aa: CASSLGTGLEGYTF

len: 12
d_gene: .
abundance: .
j_gene: TRBJ2-5
v_gene: TRBV12-3/TRBV12-4
CDR3nt: TGTGCCAGCAGTTTACTACCAGAGACCCAGTACTTC
CDR3aa: CASSLLPETQYF

len: 15
d_gene: TRBD2
abundance: .
j_gene: TRBJ2-5
v_gene: TRBV3-1/TRBV3-2
CDR3nt: TGTGCCAGTCAAACGGGAGCGGGGGGGCCAGGGTCCCAGTACTTC
CDR3aa: CASQTGAGGPGSQYF

len: 16
d_gene: TRBD1
abundance: .
j_gene: TRBJ1-1
v_gene: TRBV5-1
CDR3nt: TGCGCCAGCAGCGGCCAGGGGGGCATTATGAACACTGAAGCTTTCTTT
CDR3aa: CASSGQGGIMNTEAFF

len: 15
d_gene: .
abundance: .
j_gene: TRBJ1-1
v_gene: TRBV12-5
CDR3nt: TGTGCTAGTGGTTTGTCCCCGGTCCTGAACACTGAAGCTTTCTTT
CDR3aa: CASGLSPVLNTEAFF

len: 15
d_gene: .
abundance: .
j_gene: TRBJ2-3
v_gene: TRBV19
CDR3nt: TGTGCCAGTAGTGCCCGTTCTGAGCGCACAGATACGCAGTATTTT
CDR3aa: CASSARSERTDTQYF

len: 14
d_gene: TRBD1
abundance: .
j_gene: TRBJ1-1
v_gene: TRBV28
CDR3nt: TGTGCCAGCAGTTGGGGACAGTCGAACACTGAAGCTTTCTTT
CDR3aa: CASSWGQSNTEAFF

len: 15
d_gene: TRBD1
abundance: .
j_gene: TRBJ1-5
v_gene: TRBV9
CDR3nt: TGTGCCAGCAGCGTCGAGGGGGCGATTTATCAGCCCCAGCATTTT
CDR3aa: CASSVEGAIYQPQHF

len: 14
d_gene: TRBD1
abundance: .
j_gene: TRBJ1-2
v_gene: TRBV18
CDR3nt: TGTGCCAGCTCATCAAACCGGGACAGCTATGGCTACACCTTC
CDR3aa: CASSSNRDSYGYTF

len: 13
d_gene: .
abundance: .
j_gene: TRBJ2-4
v_gene: TRBV10-1
CDR3nt: TGCGCCAGCTGTGAGGGCGCCGGAGACATTCAGTACTTC
CDR3aa: CASCEGAGDIQYF

len: 13
d_gene: TRBD1
abundance: few
j_gene: TRBJ1-1
v_gene: TRBV19
CDR3nt: TGTGCCAGTAGTATGCGGACAGGGACTGAAGCTTTCTTT
CDR3aa: CASSMRTGTEAFF

len: 15
d_gene: .
abundance: .
j_gene: TRBJ1-2
v_gene: TRBV10-3
CDR3nt: TGTGCCATCAGTGAGTCGACTCGGGGAAAGGGTGGCTACACCTTC
CDR3aa: CAISESTRGKGGYTF

len: 15
d_gene: TRBD1
abundance: .
j_gene: TRBJ2-2
v_gene: TRBV30
CDR3nt: TGTGCCTGGTTTAGGGGGACAGGGGGCTTCGGGGAGCTGTTTTTT
CDR3aa: CAWFRGTGGFGELFF